This T cell receptor beta chain was recorded in a study of OX40 agonist ivuxolimab in advanced cancers. V shed 0 bases and J shed 5 bases, with 10 bases lying between them. The CDR3 is 15 residues long. Per germline, CDR1 SGHTA and CDR2 FQGNSA. Repertoires were generated with immunoSEQ multiplex PCR, while TCRdb's copy carries only in-frame clones and drops some. The sample has about 100,000 clones, more than 80% seen once; the top ten hold 5.5%. The V gene is TRBV7-2, the J gene TRBJ2-2; TRBD1 or TRBD2 may be the D gene (6 bases each). This TCR was recovered from an adult with an advanced solid tumor such as melanoma, head and neck, liver or kidney cancer. Sequencing was performed on CD4+ or CD8+ T cells sorted from blood, taken in a trial of the OX40 agonist ivuxolimab. The CDR3 DNA reads TGTGCCAGCAGCTTAGCGGGGGGCGGGACCGGGGAGCTGTTTTTT. It translates to CASSLAGGGTGELFF.